These 29 T cell receptor beta chains were sequenced from one sample in a study of cytomegalovirus exposure and HLA in healthy donors listed by TCRdb under 2017. Library method: the immunoSEQ multiplex PCR assay. For the multiplex PCR, a mixture combining 60 forward primers for TCR Vbeta segments and 13 reverse primers for TCR Jbeta segments was used. In its TCRdb copy, this immuneACCESS table keeps in-frame sequences only and misses some clones. Where compared with another copy, unresolved V genes explain less than half of these, and the others have no known cause. This sample is represented by 120,000 or so clones; about 81% of them were singletons. The ten largest clones add up to about 2.8% of the sample. Sequencing input: PBMCs. Receptors were obtained from a woman between 40 and 55 years old in good health and CMV-seropositive.

The table lists this clone with a count of one. The chain combines TRBV19 with TRBJ1-5, with 8 bases that match TRBD1. The CDR3 is made up of 16 amino acids. Germline-derived CDR1 and CDR2 are LNHDA and SQIVND (reference sequence). Unmatched junction bases numbered 6, after V lost 2 bases and J lost 3 bases. CDR3 protein: CASSISGQGLNQPQHF. DNA of the CDR3: TGTGCCAGTAGTATATCCGGACAGGGACTCAATCAGCCCCAGCATTTT.

The V and J genes are TRBV4-3 and TRBJ2-1; possibly TRBD2 for D (5 bases). Trimming pared 2 bases from V and 4 bases from J, leaving 15 bases between. CDR3 length equals 16 residues. Germline loops: CDR1 LGHNA, CDR2 YSLEER. CDR3 protein: CASSQFERVFYNEQFF. For the CDR3, the DNA is TGCGCCAGCAGCCAATTCGAGAGGGTTTTTTACAATGAGCAGTTCTTC.

This clone was found a few times. The chain combines TRBV2 with TRBJ1-6; tentatively, D is TRBD1 (5 bases). The germline V gene encodes CDR1 SNHLY and CDR2 FYNNEI. The CDR3 loop spans 13 amino acids. The V gene lost 4 bases and the J gene lost 7 bases, with 8 bases spanning the gap. In DNA form, the CDR3 reads TGTGCCAGCAGTGGGGGGAGGAATTCACCCCTCCACTTT. Translation gives CASSGGRNSPLHF.

A single count supports this clone. The V and J genes are TRBV9 and TRBJ1-6, with D perhaps matching TRBD1 (6 bases). CDR1 and CDR2 (germline): SGDLS, YYNGEE. The CDR3 consists of 14 residues. With 2 bases removed from V and 9 bases from J, the gap between germline ends came to 12 bases. The DNA for the CDR3 is TGTGCCAGCAGCGTTGGGGGCGCGGGTTCACCCCTCCACTTT. Translation gives CASSVGGAGSPLHF.

The chain uses TRBV19 and TRBJ1-5; 9 bases align to TRBD1. The CDR3 loop spans 17 amino acids. The germline V gene encodes CDR1 LNHDA and CDR2 SQIVND (reference sequence). J gave up 4 bases and V 2 bases, and 9 bases lay outside the gene matches. The CDR3 loop reads CASSIPTGGEGNQPQHF. CDR3 nucleotides: TGTGCCAGTAGTATACCAACAGGGGGCGAGGGTAATCAGCCCCAGCATTTT.

This chain links TRBV30 with TRBJ1-2; the match to TRBD1 covers 8 bases. Germline assignment: CDR1 GTSNPN and CDR2 SVGIG (reference sequence). The CDR3 covers 12 residues. V lost 1 base to trimming and J lost 6 bases; unmatched junction nucleotides: 1. This chain's CDR3 is CAWSGTGHGYTF. Written as DNA, the CDR3 is TGTGCCTGGAGTGGGACAGGGCATGGCTACACCTTC.

The chain is built from TRBV27 and TRBJ1-5, with 9 bases that match TRBD1. The CDR3 runs to 16 residues. The germline CDR1 and CDR2 sequences are MNHEY and SMNVEV (reference sequence). The V gene end was trimmed by 5 bases and the J gene end by 3 bases; junction bases not matched to a gene: 8. The CDR3 DNA is TGTGCCAGCAGTACTACAGGGGGCCAACACAATCAGCCCCAGCATTTT. Encoded protein: CASSTTGGQHNQPQHF.

The CDR3 loop is CASNVQGNTGELFF. CDR3 DNA: TGTGCCAGCAACGTACAGGGGAATACCGGGGAGCTGTTTTTT. The rearrangement joins TRBV27 to TRBJ2-2; the match to TRBD1 covers 7 bases. The CDR3 spans 14 residues. Germline values: CDR1 MNHEY, CDR2 SMNVEV (reference sequence). V trimming: 7 bases; J trimming: 5 bases; junction bases outside the gene matches: 7.

This chain connects TRBV28 to TRBJ1-2, with D tentatively TRBD1 (5 bases). Germline loops: CDR1 MDHEN, CDR2 SYDVKM. There are 13 residues in the CDR3. V was cut by 6 bases and J by 2 bases, with 10 bases left in between. The CDR3 region has the DNA TGTGCCAGCAGGGAGACAGCAAACTATGGCTACACCTTC. Translated, it gives CASRETANYGYTF.

The chain couples TRBV7-6 to TRBJ2-3, with TRBD1 matching 9 bases. Per germline, CDR1 SGHVS and CDR2 FNYEAQ. This CDR3 spans 16 amino acids. Germline trimming cut 3 bases from V and 1 base from J; bases unmatched to any gene: 5. CDR3 nucleotide sequence: TGTGCCAGCAGCTTGGGGGACAGGGAGGGCACAGATACGCAGTATTTT. It is translated as CASSLGDREGTDTQYF.

The chain combines TRBV4-3 with TRBJ1-4; D is perhaps TRBD1 (6 bases). The CDR3 covers 13 residues. Germline-derived CDR1 and CDR2 are LGHNA and YSLEER. V lost 8 bases to trimming and J lost 8 bases, with 15 bases between them. CDR3 sequence (DNA): TGCGCCAGCGGAACAGGGTTAGGAGAAAAACTGTTTTTT. Translated: CASGTGLGEKLFF.

The chain joins TRBV10-3 to TRBJ2-1; no clear D gene. CDR3 length: 12 amino acids. Trimming shortened V by 4 bases and J by 6 bases, and 7 bases separated the two germline ends. In germline, CDR1 is ENHRY, CDR2 SYGVKD. CDR3 loop: CAISATSNEQFF. As DNA, the CDR3 is TGTGCCATCAGTGCGACTTCCAATGAGCAGTTCTTC.

CDR3 in amino acids: CASSLVGSGNTYNEQFF. The CDR3 bases are TGTGCCAGCAGCTTAGTGGGTAGCGGGAACACCTACAATGAGCAGTTCTTC. The chain uses TRBV7-2 and TRBJ2-1; 8 bases line up with TRBD2. Germline-derived CDR1 and CDR2 are SGHTA and FQGNSA. This CDR3 spans 17 amino acids. Trimming took 1 base from V and 2 from J; bases not matched to a gene: 7.

CDR3 residues: CASSERGAGTGTYNEQFF. CDR3 DNA sequence: TGTGCCAGCAGTGAAAGAGGGGCCGGGACAGGGACCTACAATGAGCAGTTCTTC. This rearrangement joins TRBV6-1 to TRBJ2-1, with TRBD1 matching 9 bases. The ends lost 2 bases at V and 2 bases at J; junction bases unmatched: 10. Germline CDR1 reads MNHNS; CDR2 reads SASEGT. This CDR3 contains 18 residues.

The chain is built from TRBV21-1 and TRBJ2-3; TRBD2, as called in the table, went unchecked against the DNA. TRBV21-1 is marked as a pseudogene. This CDR3 is built from 20 residues. CDR3 sequence (DNA): TGTGCCAGCAGCAAAGGGAGGTGGTTAGCGGGAGTGTTTACGTGGTCTCCGCAGTATTTT. Amino acid sequence: CASSKGRWLAGVFTWSPQYF.

The chain couples TRBV13 to TRBJ1-3; 8 bases fit TRBD1. This CDR3 is 15 amino acids long. V gave up 5 bases and J gave up 0 bases; unmatched junction bases: 3. Looked up from germline, CDR1 is PRHDT and CDR2 is FYEKMQ (reference sequence). The CDR3 here is CASSGQGNSGNTIYF. The CDR3 DNA sequence: TGTGCCAGCAGCGGACAGGGTAACTCTGGAAACACCATATATTTT.

A few counts support this clone. This chain uses TRBV6-5 with TRBJ2-7, with 11 nucleotides matching TRBD2. The CDR3 runs 15 residues. Germline-derived CDR1 and CDR2 are MNHEY and SVGAGI. J was trimmed by 0 bases and V by 6 bases; bases with no gene match: 4. Written as DNA, the CDR3 is TGTGCCAGCAGCTTTACTAGCGGGAGCTCCTACGAGCAGTACTTC. Translation gives CASSFTSGSSYEQYF.

The CDR3 loop reads CASSEQSIYGYTF. The CDR3 DNA reads TGTGCCAGCAGTGAACAGAGCATCTATGGCTACACCTTC. The V call is TRBV6-5, the J call TRBJ1-2; D remains unclear. The V end lost 5 bases, the J end lost 4 bases, and 11 bases lay between the germline ends. The CDR3 loop spans 13 amino acids. Per germline, CDR1 MNHEY and CDR2 SVGAGI.

This clone has just a few counts. The rearrangement joins TRBV7-8 to TRBJ2-7; no clear D. The CDR3 has 13 residues. Germline CDR1 reads SGHVS; CDR2 reads FQNEAQ. V gave up 2 bases and J gave up 7 bases, with 12 bases separating them. The DNA for the CDR3 is TGTGCCAGCAGCTTACCCCAAAACACAGAGCAGTACTTC. Protein product: CASSLPQNTEQYF.

The CDR3 sequence is CAWSVGGETSSYNEQFF. For the CDR3, the DNA is TGTGCCTGGAGTGTAGGTGGGGAGACGAGCTCCTACAATGAGCAGTTCTTC. The chain is built from TRBV30 and TRBJ2-1; D possibly corresponds to TRBD2 (5 bases). Germline CDR1 reads GTSNPN; CDR2 reads SVGIG (reference sequence). V lost 0 bases and J 0 bases, leaving 15 bases between the germline ends. This CDR3 is 17 amino acids long.

The genes are TRBV7-9 and TRBJ1-1; TRBD1 matches at 8 bases. This CDR3 contains 14 residues. Germline-derived CDR1 and CDR2 are SEHNR and FQNEAQ (reference sequence). After removal of 4 bases from V and 5 bases from J, the junction contained 6 bases not matched to a gene. The CDR3 sequence is CASSYGQGGTEAFF. As DNA, the CDR3 is TGTGCCAGCAGCTACGGACAGGGCGGAACTGAAGCTTTCTTT.

The table lists this clone with a count of one. The chain links TRBV6-5 to TRBJ1-2, with 8 bases fitting TRBD1. Trimming removed 10 bases from V and 0 bases from J; junction bases left unmatched: 7. The CDR3 is 14 amino acids. Germline CDR1 and CDR2: MNHEY and SVGAGI. Here the CDR3 reads CATKGQGANYGYTF. The CDR3 DNA reads as TGTGCCACAAAAGGACAGGGAGCTAACTATGGCTACACCTTC.

Turning to this clone: At the DNA level, this CDR3 is encoded by other sequences in the same sample as well. The rearrangement joins TRBV6-6 to TRBJ2-7, with D possibly TRBD1 on 6 matching bases. Looked up from germline, CDR1 is MNHNY and CDR2 is SVGAGI (reference sequence). The V and J ends lost 7 bases and 0 bases respectively, with 16 bases between them. This CDR3 is built from 15 residues. In DNA, the CDR3 is TGTGCCAGCACCCCAGGGGACCGTAGCTCCTACGAGCAGTACTTC. It translates to CASTPGDRSSYEQYF.

A few counts support this clone. The genes are TRBV19 and TRBJ1-2; D gene uncertain. This CDR3 is 13 amino acids long. Between the trimmed V and J ends, which lost 6 bases and 8 bases, there was a span of 16 bases. Germline V CDR1 and CDR2: LNHDA, SQIVND (reference sequence). The CDR3 sequence: CASRLSPGGGYTF. CDR3 nucleotides: TGTGCCAGTAGACTATCGCCGGGTGGGGGCTACACCTTC.

V is TRBV7-8 and J is TRBJ1-4; D is possibly TRBD1 (5 bases). The CDR3 has 14 amino acids. V lost 1 base and J 5 bases, leaving 8 bases between the germline ends. Looked up from germline, CDR1 is SGHVS and CDR2 is FQNEAQ. DNA for the CDR3: TGTGCCAGCAGCTTAGACAGGAGAAATGAAAAACTGTTTTTT. Protein product: CASSLDRRNEKLFF. The full variable domain, rest sourced from reference TRBV7-8 and TRBJ1-4, is GAGVSQSPRYKVAKRGQDVALRCDPISGHVSLFWYQQALGQGPEFLTYFQNEAQLDKSGLPSDRFFAERPEGSVSTLKIQRTQQEDSAVYLCASSLDRRNEKLFFGSGTQLSVL.

CDR3 region: CASTGSAFYGYTF. CDR3 DNA: TGTGCCAGCACAGGCAGTGCCTTCTATGGCTACACCTTC. The V call is TRBV2, the J call TRBJ1-2; D gene unclear. Per the germline V gene, CDR1 is SNHLY and CDR2 is FYNNEI. CDR3 length: 13 amino acids. The germline V and J ends were trimmed by 7 bases and 4 bases, with 13 bases remaining between them.

The chain employs TRBV27 and TRBJ1-6; D ambiguous. This CDR3 has 14 residues. CDR1 is MNHEY and CDR2 is SMNVEV in the germline V gene (reference sequence). Trimming removed 3 bases at V and 10 bases at J, with 13 bases between. CDR3 in DNA: TGTGCCAGCAGTTTGTGGCCTACAGTGTCACCCCTCCACTTT. It encodes CASSLWPTVSPLHF.

The J gene is TRBJ1-1, the V gene TRBV5-1; maybe TRBD1 (5 bases). The CDR3 loop spans 14 amino acids. V dropped 4 bases and J dropped 2 bases, with 12 bases sitting between them. Germline V lookup: CDR1 SGHRS, CDR2 YFSETQ. The DNA for the CDR3 is TGCGCCAGCAGCCTCACGGGGGGAAACACTGAAGCTTTCTTT. This codes for CASSLTGGNTEAFF.

This chain links TRBV9 with TRBJ2-3, with 13 bases identical to TRBD2. Trimming took 2 bases from V and 0 from J; bases not matched to a gene: 12. This CDR3 region has 20 residues. CDR1 is SGDLS, CDR2 YYNGEE, per germline. CDR3 sequence: CASSVDPGLAGVPSTDTQYF. DNA for the CDR3: TGTGCCAGCAGCGTTGATCCCGGACTAGCGGGGGTTCCTAGCACAGATACGCAGTATTTT.